The clone carrying this T cell receptor (beta chain) came up once. Here immunoSEQ multiplex PCR was the method, and the copy in TCRdb shows in-frame clones only, minus some. In the table there are 70,000 or so clones, 80% to 90% of which are singletons. These data come from a study of blood T cell repertoires in COVID-19. This CDR3 has 14 residues. Trimming pared 4 bases from V and 1 base from J, leaving 11 bases between. Germline V gene data show CDR1 as LGHDT and CDR2 as YNNKEL (reference sequence). The J gene is TRBJ2-7, the V gene TRBV3-1 (or the pseudogene TRBV3-2), with unresolved D. Sequenced: peripheral blood. The sequence came from an older man with active or convalescent COVID-19. This chain's CDR3 is CASSRSTGSYEQYF. DNA of the CDR3: TGTGCCAGCAGCCGATCCACGGGTTCCTACGAGCAGTACTTC.